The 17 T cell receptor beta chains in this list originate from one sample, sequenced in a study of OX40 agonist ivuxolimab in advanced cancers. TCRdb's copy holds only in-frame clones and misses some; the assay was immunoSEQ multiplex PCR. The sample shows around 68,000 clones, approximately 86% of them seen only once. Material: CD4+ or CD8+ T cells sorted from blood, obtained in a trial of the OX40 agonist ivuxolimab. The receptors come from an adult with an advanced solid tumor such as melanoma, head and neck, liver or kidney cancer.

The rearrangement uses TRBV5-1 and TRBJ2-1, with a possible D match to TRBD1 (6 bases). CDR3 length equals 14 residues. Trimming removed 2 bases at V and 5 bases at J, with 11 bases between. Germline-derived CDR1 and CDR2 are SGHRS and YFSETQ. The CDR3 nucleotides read TGCGCCAGCAGCTTCAGCCAGGGGAACAATGAGCAGTTCTTC. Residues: CASSFSQGNNEQFF.

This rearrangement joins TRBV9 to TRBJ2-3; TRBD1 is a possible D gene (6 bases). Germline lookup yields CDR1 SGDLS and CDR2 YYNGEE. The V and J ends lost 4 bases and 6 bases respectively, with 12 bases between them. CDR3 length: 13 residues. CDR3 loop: CASSLMGADTQYF. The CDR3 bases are TGTGCCAGCAGCCTAATGGGGGCCGATACGCAGTATTTT. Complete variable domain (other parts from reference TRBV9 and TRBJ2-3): DSGVTQTPKHLITATGQRVTLRCSPRSGDLSVYWYQQSLDQGLQFLIQYYNGEERAKGNILERFSAQQFPDLHSELNLSSLELGDSALYFCASSLMGADTQYFGPGTRLTVL.

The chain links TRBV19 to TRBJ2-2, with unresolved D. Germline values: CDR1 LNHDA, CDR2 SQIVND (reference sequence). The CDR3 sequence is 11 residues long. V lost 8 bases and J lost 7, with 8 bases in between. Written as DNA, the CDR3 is TGTGCCAGTGGAGTAATCGGGGAGCTGTTTTTT. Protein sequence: CASGVIGELFF. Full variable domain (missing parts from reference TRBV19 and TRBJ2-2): DGGITQSPKYLFRKEGQNVTLSCEQNLNHDAMYWYRQDPGQGLRLIYYSQIVNDFQKGDIAEGYSVSREKKESFPLTVTSAQKNPTAFYLCASGVIGELFFGEGSRLTVL.

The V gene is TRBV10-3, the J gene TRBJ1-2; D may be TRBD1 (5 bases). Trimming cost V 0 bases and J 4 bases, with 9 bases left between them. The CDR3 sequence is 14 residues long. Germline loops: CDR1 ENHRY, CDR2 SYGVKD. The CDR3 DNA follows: TGTGCCATCAGTGAGTCGGAGGGGATCTATGGCTACACCTTC. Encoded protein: CAISESEGIYGYTF.

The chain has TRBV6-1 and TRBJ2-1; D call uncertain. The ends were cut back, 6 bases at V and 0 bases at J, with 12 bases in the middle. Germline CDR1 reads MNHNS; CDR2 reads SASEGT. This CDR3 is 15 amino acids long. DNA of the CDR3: TGTGCCAGCAGGAGATCGGCGAGCTCCTACAATGAGCAGTTCTTC. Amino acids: CASRRSASSYNEQFF.

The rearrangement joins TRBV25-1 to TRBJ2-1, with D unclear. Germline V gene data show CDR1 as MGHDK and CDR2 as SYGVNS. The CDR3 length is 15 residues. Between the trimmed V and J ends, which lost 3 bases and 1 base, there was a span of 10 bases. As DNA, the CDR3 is TGTGCCAGCAGTGATCCTAAAGGGTCCTACAATGAGCAGTTCTTC. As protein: CASSDPKGSYNEQFF.

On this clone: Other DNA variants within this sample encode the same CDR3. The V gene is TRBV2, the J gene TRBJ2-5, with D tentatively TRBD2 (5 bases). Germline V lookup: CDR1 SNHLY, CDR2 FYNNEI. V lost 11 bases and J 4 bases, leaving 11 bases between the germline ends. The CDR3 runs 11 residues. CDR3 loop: CADGLGETQYF. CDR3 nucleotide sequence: TGTGCCGATGGACTGGGAGAGACCCAGTACTTC.

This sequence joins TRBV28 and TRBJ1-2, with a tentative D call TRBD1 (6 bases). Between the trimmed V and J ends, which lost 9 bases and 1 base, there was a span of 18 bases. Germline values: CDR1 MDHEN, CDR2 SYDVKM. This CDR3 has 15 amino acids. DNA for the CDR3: TGTGCCAGTGGGCGGGACGGGGGCAATAACTATGGCTACACCTTC. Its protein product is CASGRDGGNNYGYTF.

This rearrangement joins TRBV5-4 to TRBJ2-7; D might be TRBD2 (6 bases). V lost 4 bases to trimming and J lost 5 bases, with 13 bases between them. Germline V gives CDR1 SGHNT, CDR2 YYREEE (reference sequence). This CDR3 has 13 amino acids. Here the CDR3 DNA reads TGTGCCAGCAGCGGCCGGGGCGGGGACGAGCAGTACTTC. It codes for CASSGRGGDEQYF.

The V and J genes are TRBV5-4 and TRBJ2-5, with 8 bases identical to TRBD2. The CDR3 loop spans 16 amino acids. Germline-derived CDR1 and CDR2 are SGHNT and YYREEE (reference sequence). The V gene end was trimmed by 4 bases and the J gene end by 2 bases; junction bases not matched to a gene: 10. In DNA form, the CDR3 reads TGTGCCAGCAGCACGGGACTAGTTGGGGGACAAGAGACCCAGTACTTC. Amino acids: CASSTGLVGGQETQYF.

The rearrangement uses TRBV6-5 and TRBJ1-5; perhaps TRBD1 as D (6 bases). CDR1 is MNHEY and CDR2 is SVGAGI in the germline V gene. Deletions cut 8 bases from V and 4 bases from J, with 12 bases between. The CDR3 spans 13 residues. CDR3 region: CASSLGQNQPQHF. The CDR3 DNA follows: TGTGCCAGCTCCTTAGGACAGAATCAGCCCCAGCATTTT.

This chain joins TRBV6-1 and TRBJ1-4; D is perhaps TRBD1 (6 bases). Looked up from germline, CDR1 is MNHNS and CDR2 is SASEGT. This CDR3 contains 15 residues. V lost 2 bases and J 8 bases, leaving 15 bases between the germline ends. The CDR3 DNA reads TGTGCCAGCAGTGAAAAGCAGGGGTCAAAAGAAAAACTGTTTTTT. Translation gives CASSEKQGSKEKLFF.

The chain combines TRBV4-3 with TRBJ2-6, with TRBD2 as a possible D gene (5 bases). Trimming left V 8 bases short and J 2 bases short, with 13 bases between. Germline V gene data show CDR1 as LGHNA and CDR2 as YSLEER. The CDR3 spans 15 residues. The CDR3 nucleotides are TGCGCCAGCTCTACCGGACTCACTGGGGCCAACGTCCTGACTTTC. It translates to CASSTGLTGANVLTF.

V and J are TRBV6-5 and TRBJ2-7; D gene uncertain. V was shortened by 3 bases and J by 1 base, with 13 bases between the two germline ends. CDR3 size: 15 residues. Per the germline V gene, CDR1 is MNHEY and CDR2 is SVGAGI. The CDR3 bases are TGTGCCAGCAGTTATAGGGTAGGGTTGTCCTACGAGCAGTACTTC. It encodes CASSYRVGLSYEQYF.

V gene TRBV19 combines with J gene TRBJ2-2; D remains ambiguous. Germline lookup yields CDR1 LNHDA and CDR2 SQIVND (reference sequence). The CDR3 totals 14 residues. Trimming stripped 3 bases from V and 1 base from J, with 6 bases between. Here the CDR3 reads CASSIKLNTGELFF. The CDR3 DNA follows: TGTGCCAGTAGTATTAAGCTGAACACCGGGGAGCTGTTTTTT.

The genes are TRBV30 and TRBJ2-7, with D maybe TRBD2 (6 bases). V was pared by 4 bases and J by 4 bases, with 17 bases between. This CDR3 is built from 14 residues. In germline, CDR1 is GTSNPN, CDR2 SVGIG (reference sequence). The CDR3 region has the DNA TGTGCCTGGAACCGGGGGACGGTTACGTACGAGCAGTACTTC. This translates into CAWNRGTVTYEQYF.

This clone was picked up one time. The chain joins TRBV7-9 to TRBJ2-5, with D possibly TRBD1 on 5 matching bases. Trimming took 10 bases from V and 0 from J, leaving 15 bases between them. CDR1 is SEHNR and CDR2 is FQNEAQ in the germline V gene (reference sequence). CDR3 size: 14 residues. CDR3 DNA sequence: TGTGCCACTACGGAAGGGGCGTACCAAGAGACCCAGTACTTC. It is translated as CATTEGAYQETQYF.